The 19 T cell receptor beta chains listed next were all sequenced from one sample in a study of T-cell memory formation after mild COVID-19. TCRdb independently ran MiXCR on the 5' RACE reads; one entry per CDR3 protein. The table shows fewer than 450,000 distinct CDR3 sequences, with approximately 24% occurring only once. Source material: PBMCs or a T cell subset sorted from them (not recorded which). The receptors stem from an adult woman who had mild COVID-19 (a few samples of this study predate the infection). Cell type and time point are not known.

The gene calls are TRBV6-5 and TRBJ2-2; TRBD1 matches at 7 bases. The CDR3 length is 15 residues. Trimming took 2 bases from V and 4 from J; bases not matched to a gene: 4. The V gene's germline CDR1 is MNHEY and CDR2 SVGAGI. This CDR3 is CASSYEQGSTGELFF. DNA of the CDR3: TGTGCCAGCAGTTACGAACAGGGGTCCACCGGGGAGCTGTTTTTT.

The table lists this clonotype with a few counts. The V and J genes are TRBV5-6 and TRBJ2-3; the match to TRBD2 covers 8 bases. CDR3 length equals 15 residues. Per germline, CDR1 SGHDT and CDR2 YYEEEE. V shed 3 bases and J 2 bases; nucleotides not matched to a gene: 5. CDR3 sequence: CASSWGTSSTDTQYF. DNA of the CDR3: TGTGCCAGCAGCTGGGGGACTAGTTCCACAGATACGCAGTATTTT.

Many counts were recorded for this clonotype. V is TRBV7-9 and J is TRBJ1-1; D is ambiguous. The CDR3 consists of 12 residues. The germline V gene encodes CDR1 SEHNR and CDR2 FQNEAQ (reference sequence). Trimming stripped 1 base from V and 7 bases from J, with 7 bases between. Here the CDR3 DNA reads TGTGCCAGCAGCTTAGGAAGGAGTGAAGCTTTCTTT. Its protein product is CASSLGRSEAFF.

This chain links TRBV11-3 with TRBJ2-7, with 8 bases lining up with TRBD1. This CDR3 is built from 14 residues. The germline CDR1 and CDR2 sequences are SGHNT and YENEEA. After removal of 6 bases from V and 4 bases from J, the junction contained 8 bases not matched to a gene. The DNA of the CDR3 is TGTGCCAGCAGGGTACGGACAGGGCGGTACGAGCAGTACTTC. It encodes CASRVRTGRYEQYF.

The genes are TRBV15 and TRBJ2-3; D gene unclear. V lost 0 bases to trimming and J lost 6 bases, with 10 bases between them. CDR3 length equals 14 residues. CDR1 and CDR2 (germline): LNHNV, YYDKDF (reference sequence). CDR3 residues: CATSRDAVSDTQYF. DNA for the CDR3: TGTGCCACCAGCAGAGACGCGGTTTCCGATACGCAGTATTTT.

This clonotype was seen many times. The V gene is TRBV5-1, the J gene TRBJ2-7; maybe TRBD1 (5 bases). Germline assignment: CDR1 SGHRS and CDR2 YFSETQ. The CDR3 consists of 13 residues. Trimming stripped 5 bases from V and 0 bases from J, with 9 bases between. The CDR3 sequence: CASSRTSSYEQYF. In DNA form, the CDR3 reads TGCGCCAGCAGTCGGACATCCTCCTACGAGCAGTACTTC.

The genes are TRBV29-1 and TRBJ2-7, with TRBD1 matching over 12 bases. The CDR3 totals 13 residues. Germline assignment: CDR1 SQVTM and CDR2 ANQGSEA. With 7 bases clipped from V and 5 bases from J, the junction kept 6 bases outside the gene matches. CDR3 nucleotide sequence: TGCAGCGCCGCCGGGACAGGGGGCAACGAGCAGTACTTC. It translates to CSAAGTGGNEQYF.

This clonotype was detected a few times. V usage is TRBV4-3 and J usage is TRBJ2-5; 9 bases line up with TRBD1. This CDR3 contains 17 residues. V lost 4 bases and J lost 0; bases outside the gene matches: 9. The germline gives CDR1 LGHNA, CDR2 YSLEER. The CDR3 reads CASSPDLTGGYQETQYF. For the CDR3, the DNA is TGCGCCAGCAGCCCTGACTTGACAGGGGGGTACCAAGAGACCCAGTACTTC.

The V call is TRBV4-1, the J call TRBJ2-5; TRBD1 agrees at 8 bases. Trimming took 6 bases from V and 3 from J; bases not matched to a gene: 3. In germline, CDR1 is MGHRA, CDR2 YSYEKL. CDR3 length equals 13 residues. The CDR3, as DNA: TGCGCCAGCAGGCCGACAGGGGAAGAGACCCAGTACTTC. Its protein product is CASRPTGEETQYF.

This chain links TRBV6-5 with TRBJ1-6; weak D call: TRBD1 (6 bases). Germline values: CDR1 MNHEY, CDR2 SVGAGI. The CDR3 contains 15 residues. V was shortened by 5 bases and J by 10 bases, with 18 bases between the two germline ends. CDR3 DNA: TGTGCCAGCAGTCCCGGACAGCTCTCTAGGTCACCCCTCCACTTT. This codes for CASSPGQLSRSPLHF.

In this sample, this clonotype turned up a few times. The chain couples TRBV12-3 or TRBV12-4 to TRBJ2-5, with D possibly TRBD1 on 6 matching bases. The CDR3 consists of 14 residues. The V gene lost 7 bases and the J gene lost 3 bases, with 15 bases spanning the gap. The CDR3 is CASTRRDIEETQYF. CDR3 bases: TGTGCCAGCACCCGCCGGGACATAGAAGAGACCCAGTACTTC.

This chain uses TRBV12-5 with TRBJ1-5, with D uncertain. CDR3 length equals 15 residues. The V gene's germline CDR1 is LGHNT and CDR2 FRNRAP. The V end lost 7 bases, the J end lost 6 bases, and 19 bases lay between the germline ends. The CDR3 sequence: CASANTGGVGQPQHF. CDR3 sequence (DNA): TGTGCTAGTGCCAATACCGGAGGCGTCGGTCAGCCCCAGCATTTT.

This clonotype appeared a few times. A read error may account for a junction end that differs from germline. The chain employs TRBV5-1 and TRBJ2-1, with D hard to call. The V gene's germline CDR1 is SGHRS and CDR2 YFSETQ. The CDR3 extends over 13 amino acids. The CDR3 is CASSFGQNNEQFF. The CDR3 DNA is TGTGCCAGCAGCTTCGGCCAGAACAATGAGCAGTTCTTC.

The rearrangement links TRBV6-6 to TRBJ1-1; D is perhaps TRBD1 (5 bases). The germline V gene encodes CDR1 MNHNY and CDR2 SVGAGI (reference sequence). V was trimmed by 0 bases and J by 8 bases, leaving 22 bases between them. This CDR3 spans 17 amino acids. The CDR3 is CASSYSRTSTEGMEAFF. The CDR3 DNA reads as TGTGCCAGCAGTTACTCAAGGACAAGTACGGAAGGCATGGAAGCTTTCTTT.

The CDR3 DNA follows: TGTGCCAGCAGCGTCGACTCCGGGACACAAGAGACCCAGTACTTC. Amino acid sequence: CASSVDSGTQETQYF. The V and J genes are TRBV11-1 and TRBJ2-5; a possible D gene is TRBD1 (6 bases). Trimming took off 5 bases at V and 2 bases at J, with 15 bases between the two ends. CDR1 is SGHAT and CDR2 is FQDESV in the germline V gene (reference sequence). CDR3 length: 15 amino acids.

The chain carries TRBV7-9 and TRBJ2-1; tentative D call: TRBD1 (6 bases). Trimming pared 4 bases from V and 4 bases from J, leaving 14 bases between. This CDR3 comprises 15 residues. Per the germline V gene, CDR1 is SEHNR and CDR2 is FQNEAQ (reference sequence). CDR3 residues: CASSSPIGGYNEQFF. As DNA, the CDR3 is TGTGCCAGCAGCTCCCCGATAGGGGGATACAATGAGCAGTTCTTC. Together with reference TRBV7-9 and TRBJ2-1, the CDR3 gives the full variable domain: DTGVSQNPRHKITKRGQNVTFRCDPISEHNRLYWYRQTLGQGPEFLTYFQNEAQLEKSRLLSDRFSAERPKGSFSTLEIQRTEQGDSAMYLCASSSPIGGYNEQFFGPGTRLTVL.

The sample holds a few counts of this clonotype. The V and J genes are TRBV5-6 and TRBJ2-7; TRBD1 matches at 7 bases. CDR3 length equals 14 residues. Trimming at V came to 5 bases and at J to 4 bases, leaving 9 bases not matched to a gene. Germline CDR1 is SGHDT and CDR2 is YYEEEE. CDR3 sequence: CASRHGQDWYEQYF. As DNA, the CDR3 is TGTGCCAGCAGACACGGACAGGACTGGTACGAGCAGTACTTC.

The sample holds many counts of this clonotype. The chain combines TRBV3-1 with TRBJ1-2; TRBD1 aligns across 7 bases. Germline-derived CDR1 and CDR2 are LGHDT and YNNKEL (reference sequence). CDR3 length: 13 residues. Trimming took 4 bases from V and 3 from J; bases not matched to a gene: 2. The CDR3 spells CASSRDSYYGYTF. In DNA form, the CDR3 reads TGTGCCAGCAGCCGGGACAGTTACTATGGCTACACCTTC.

This clonotype was detected many times. This rearrangement joins TRBV20-1 to TRBJ2-2; D gene ambiguous. V was shortened by 0 bases and J by 8 bases, with 10 bases between the two germline ends. The CDR3 is 13 residues long. CDR1 and CDR2 from the germline V gene are DFQATT and SNEGSKA (reference sequence). CDR3 DNA sequence: TGCAGTGCTAGAGATCGTTCGAGAGGGGAGCTGTTTTTT. Protein product: CSARDRSRGELFF.